The present T cell receptor beta chain was sequenced within a study of shared clonotypes between healthy human individuals. Study as a whole: CD4 naive and memory got three plates each, CD8 naive two, CD8 memory one. Study conclusions and caveats: Collection of samples was limited to blood; tissue repertoires likely differ. It was the non-shared clonotypes that had lower generation probabilities than clonotypes shared by all four donors. It was the few donors that limited the genetic and exposure-history diversity represented.

CDR1 LNHDA and CDR2 SQIVND come from the germline V gene (reference sequence). V lost 10 bases and J lost 10; bases outside the gene matches: 15. The CDR3 has 14 amino acids. Produced via immunoSEQ multiplex PCR; TCRdb's table is partial and in-frame only. The sample has around 2,000,000 clones, under 95% seen once. CD8 cells regarded as naive lacked CD45RO, were positively chosen for CCR7, and omitted terminally differentiated effector memory CD45RA+ cells. As regards this clone: Its antigen is currently unknown.

This TCR was recovered from a man between 18 and 29 years old in good health. Some clones in this sample may be carry-over from other donors' samples. The chain is built from TRBV19 and TRBJ1-4; TRBD1 matches at 7 bases. Sequencing was performed on naive CD8+ T cells from PBMCs. The CDR3 coding sequence is TGTGCCACGAGCCCCAGGGGGACAAAGGGAAAACTGTTTTTT. Amino acids: CATSPRGTKGKLFF.